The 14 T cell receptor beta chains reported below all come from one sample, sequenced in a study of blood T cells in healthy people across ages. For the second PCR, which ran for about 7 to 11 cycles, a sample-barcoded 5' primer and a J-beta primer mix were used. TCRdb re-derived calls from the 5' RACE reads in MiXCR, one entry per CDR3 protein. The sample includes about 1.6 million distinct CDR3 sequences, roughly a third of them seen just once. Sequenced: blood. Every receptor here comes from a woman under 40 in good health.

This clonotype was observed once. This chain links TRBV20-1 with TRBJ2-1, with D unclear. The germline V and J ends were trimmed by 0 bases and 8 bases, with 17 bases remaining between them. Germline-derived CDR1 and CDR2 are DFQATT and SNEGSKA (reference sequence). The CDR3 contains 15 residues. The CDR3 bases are TGCAGTGCTAGAGATCTTCGCCTAGGATCCTATGAGCAGTTCTTC. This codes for CSARDLRLGSYEQFF.

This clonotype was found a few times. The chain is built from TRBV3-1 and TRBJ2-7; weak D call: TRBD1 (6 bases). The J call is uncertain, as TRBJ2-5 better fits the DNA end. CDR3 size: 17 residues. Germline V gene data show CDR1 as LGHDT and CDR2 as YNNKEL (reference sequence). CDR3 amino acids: CASSQGRVTGSGETQYF. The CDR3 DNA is TGTGCCAGCAGCCAAGGAAGGGTGACAGGATCGGGGGAGACCCAGTACTTC.

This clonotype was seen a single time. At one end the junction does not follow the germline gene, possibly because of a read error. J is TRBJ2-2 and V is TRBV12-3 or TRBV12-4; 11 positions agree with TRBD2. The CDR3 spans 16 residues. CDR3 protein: CASSLRLAGNTGGLFF. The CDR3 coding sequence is TGTGCCAGCAGTCTTCGACTAGCGGGGAACACCGGGGGGCTGTTTTTT.

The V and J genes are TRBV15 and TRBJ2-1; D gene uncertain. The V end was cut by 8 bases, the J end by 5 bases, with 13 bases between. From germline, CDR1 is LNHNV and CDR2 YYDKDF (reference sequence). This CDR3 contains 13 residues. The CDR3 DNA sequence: TGTGCCACCGCCCTGGCGTTGCACAATGAGCAGTTCTTC. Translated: CATALALHNEQFF.

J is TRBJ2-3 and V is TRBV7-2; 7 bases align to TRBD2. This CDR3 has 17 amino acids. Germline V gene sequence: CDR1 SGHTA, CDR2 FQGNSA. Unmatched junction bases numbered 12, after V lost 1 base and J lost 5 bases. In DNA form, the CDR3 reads TGTGCCAGCAGCTTAGGTGTATGGGGGGGAGTTCGAGATACGCAGTATTTT. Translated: CASSLGVWGGVRDTQYF.

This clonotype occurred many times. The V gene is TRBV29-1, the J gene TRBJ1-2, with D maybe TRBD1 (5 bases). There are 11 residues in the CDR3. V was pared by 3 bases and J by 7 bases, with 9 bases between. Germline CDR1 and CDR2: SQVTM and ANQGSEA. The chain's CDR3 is CSVEGELGYTF. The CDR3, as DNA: TGCAGCGTTGAGGGGGAACTTGGCTACACCTTC.

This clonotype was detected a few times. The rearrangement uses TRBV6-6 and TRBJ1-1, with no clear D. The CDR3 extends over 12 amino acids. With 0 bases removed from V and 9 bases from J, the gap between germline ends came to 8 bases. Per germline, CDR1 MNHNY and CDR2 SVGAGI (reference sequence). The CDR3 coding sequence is TGTGCCAGCAGTTACTCGTTAAACAAAGCTTTCTTT. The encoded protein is CASSYSLNKAFF.

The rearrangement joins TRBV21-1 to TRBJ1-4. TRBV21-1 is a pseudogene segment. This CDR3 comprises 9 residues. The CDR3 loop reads CASSEKLFF. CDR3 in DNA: TGTGCCAGCAGTGAAAAACTGTTTTTT.

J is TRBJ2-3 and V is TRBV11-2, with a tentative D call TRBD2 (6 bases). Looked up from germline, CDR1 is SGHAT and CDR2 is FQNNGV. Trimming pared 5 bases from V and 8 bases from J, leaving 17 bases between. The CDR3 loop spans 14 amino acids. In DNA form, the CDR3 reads TGTGCCAGCAGCGGACCCGGGGGAGTCGGTACGCAGTATTTT. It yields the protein CASSGPGGVGTQYF.

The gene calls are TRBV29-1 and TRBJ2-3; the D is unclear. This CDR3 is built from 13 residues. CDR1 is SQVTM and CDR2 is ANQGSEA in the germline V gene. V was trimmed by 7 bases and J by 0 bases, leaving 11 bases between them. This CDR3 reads CSAGPGSTDTQYF. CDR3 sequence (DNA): TGCAGCGCCGGTCCCGGGAGCACAGATACGCAGTATTTT.

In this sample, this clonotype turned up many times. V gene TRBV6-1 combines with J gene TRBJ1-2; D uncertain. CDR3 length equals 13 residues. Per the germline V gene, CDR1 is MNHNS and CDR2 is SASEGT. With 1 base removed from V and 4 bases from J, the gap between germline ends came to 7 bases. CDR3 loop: CASSEVGSYGYTF. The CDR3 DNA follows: TGTGCCAGCAGTGAAGTCGGAAGCTATGGCTACACCTTC.

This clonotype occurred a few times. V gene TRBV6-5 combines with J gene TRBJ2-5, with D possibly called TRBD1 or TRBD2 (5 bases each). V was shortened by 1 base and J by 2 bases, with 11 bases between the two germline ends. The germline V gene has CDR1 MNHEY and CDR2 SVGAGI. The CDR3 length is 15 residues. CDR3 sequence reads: CASSYWGRDQETQYF. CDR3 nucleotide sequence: TGTGCCAGCAGTTACTGGGGACGCGATCAAGAGACCCAGTACTTC.

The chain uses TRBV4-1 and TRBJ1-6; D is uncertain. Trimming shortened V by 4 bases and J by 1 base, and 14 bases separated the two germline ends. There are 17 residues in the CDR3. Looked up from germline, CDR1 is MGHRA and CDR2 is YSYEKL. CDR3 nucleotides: TGCGCCAGCAGCCCAAGCGTTTTGAGGTCCTATAATTCACCCCTCCACTTT. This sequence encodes CASSPSVLRSYNSPLHF.

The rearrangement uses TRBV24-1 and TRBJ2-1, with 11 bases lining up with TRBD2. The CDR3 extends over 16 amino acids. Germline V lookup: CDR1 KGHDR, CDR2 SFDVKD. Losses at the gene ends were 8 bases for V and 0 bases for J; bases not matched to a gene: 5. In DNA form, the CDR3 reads TGTGCCACCATCCTACTAGCGGGAGTCTCCTACAATGAGCAGTTCTTC. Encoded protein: CATILLAGVSYNEQFF.